This passage covers 5 T cell receptor beta chains from one sample sequenced in a study of T cell clones after liver transplantation. The table came from immunoSEQ multiplex PCR; TCRdb's copy has only in-frame clones and leaves some out. The repertoire holds tens of thousands of clones, with about 80% as singletons. The sample in question was CD4+ T cells from blood, obtained 12 months after liver transplant. All receptors come from a human patient who received a liver transplant. Some T cells may arise from the graft donor.

The chain joins TRBV5-6 to TRBJ2-7; D perhaps matches TRBD1 (6 bases). V lost 0 bases, J lost 3 bases, and 13 bases lay in between. The CDR3 covers 15 residues. Germline V lookup: CDR1 SGHDT, CDR2 YYEEEE. CDR3 in amino acids: CASSLGRGIDYEQYF. DNA of the CDR3: TGTGCCAGCAGCTTGGGAAGGGGGATCGACTACGAGCAGTACTTC.

The chain links TRBV6-1 to TRBJ2-7; possibly TRBD1 or TRBD2 for D (6 bases each). CDR1 is MNHNS, CDR2 SASEGT, per germline. V was cut by 2 bases and J by 4 bases, with 9 bases left in between. The CDR3 sequence is 13 residues long. The CDR3 sequence: CASSETGRYEQYF. DNA for the CDR3: TGTGCCAGCAGTGAAACAGGGAGGTACGAGCAGTACTTC.

Only a few counts were recorded for this clone. The chain carries TRBV28 and TRBJ1-3, with D uncertain. The CDR3 has 15 amino acids. Trimming removed 7 bases at V and 0 bases at J, with 13 bases between. CDR1 is MDHEN, CDR2 SYDVKM, per germline. Here the CDR3 reads CASTNAGASGNTIYF. The CDR3 DNA is TGTGCCAGCACTAACGCAGGCGCCTCTGGAAACACCATATATTTT.

V gene TRBV21-1 combines with J gene TRBJ2-7; the table's TRBD1 call for D was not verified on the DNA. TRBV21-1 is tagged as a pseudogene. This CDR3 contains 19 residues. DNA of the CDR3: TGTGCCAGCAGCGACCCGGACAGGGGAAGGCGAGGGTTGGATAACGAGCAGTACTTC. The encoded protein is CASSDPDRGRRGLDNEQYF.

This clone was found a few times. The rearrangement joins TRBV5-4 to TRBJ2-7; D is perhaps TRBD1 or TRBD2 (5 bases each). With 0 bases removed from V and 0 bases from J, the gap between germline ends came to 7 bases. Germline assignment: CDR1 SGHNT and CDR2 YYREEE (reference sequence). The CDR3 spans 14 residues. This CDR3 is CASSLGGISYEQYF. The DNA for the CDR3 is TGTGCCAGCAGCTTGGGGGGGATCTCCTACGAGCAGTACTTC.